What follows is one T cell receptor (beta chain) and its context. Germline assignment: CDR1 SGDLS and CDR2 YYNGEE. This CDR3 has 15 residues. The V gene lost 7 bases and the J gene lost 0 bases, with 15 bases spanning the gap. These data belong to a study of blood T cell repertoires in COVID-19. Study-level information: The analysed material was cDNA or gDNA that came from T cells, B-cell-depleted T cells, or PBMCs.

As processed by the authors: Nucleated cell counts were estimated from reference gene primer amplification. Repertoires were generated with immunoSEQ multiplex PCR, while TCRdb's copy carries only in-frame clones and drops some. D and trimming were read from the DNA, whereas the V and J calls and clone size are those reported in that table. In the table there are under 150,000 clones, 80% to 90% of which are singletons. The genes are TRBV9 and TRBJ2-3; tentatively, D is TRBD2 (6 bases). Sequenced input: peripheral blood. This sequence originates from a woman aged 55-75 years with COVID-19, enrolled during active disease. CDR3 coding DNA: TGTGCCAGCGGAGGTTGGGGGACTAGCACAGATACGCAGTATTTT. It is translated as CASGGWGTSTDTQYF.